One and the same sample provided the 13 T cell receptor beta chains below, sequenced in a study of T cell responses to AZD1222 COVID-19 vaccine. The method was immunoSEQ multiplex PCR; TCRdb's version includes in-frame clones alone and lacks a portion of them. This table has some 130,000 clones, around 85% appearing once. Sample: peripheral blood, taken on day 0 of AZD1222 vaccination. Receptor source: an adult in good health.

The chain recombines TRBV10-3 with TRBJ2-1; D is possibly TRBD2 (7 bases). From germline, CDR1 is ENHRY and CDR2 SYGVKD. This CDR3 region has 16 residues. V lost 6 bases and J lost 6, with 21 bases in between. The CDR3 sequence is CAISRWTAGGGNEQFF. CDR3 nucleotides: TGTGCCATCAGCCGGTGGACAGCTGGGGGGGGCAATGAGCAGTTCTTC.

The CDR3 nucleotides are TGTGCCAGCAGGTCAGGACGGAACTCTGGAAACACCATATATTTT. Encoded protein: CASRSGRNSGNTIYF. The chain joins TRBV6-5 to TRBJ1-3; D uncertain. V lost 6 bases to trimming and J lost 0 bases, with 12 bases between them. Germline CDR1 and CDR2: MNHEY and SVGAGI. This CDR3 is built from 15 residues.

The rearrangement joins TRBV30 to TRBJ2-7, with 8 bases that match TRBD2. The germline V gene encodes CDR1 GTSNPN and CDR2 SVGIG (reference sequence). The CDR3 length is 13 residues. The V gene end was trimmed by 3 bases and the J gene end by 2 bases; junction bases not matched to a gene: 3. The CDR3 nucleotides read TGTGCCTGGAGGAGGCGGGGGGCCTACGAGCAGTACTTC. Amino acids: CAWRRRGAYEQYF.

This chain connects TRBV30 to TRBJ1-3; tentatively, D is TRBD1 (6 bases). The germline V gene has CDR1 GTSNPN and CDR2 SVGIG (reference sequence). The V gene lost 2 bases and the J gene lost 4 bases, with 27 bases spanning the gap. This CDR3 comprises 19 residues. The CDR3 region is CAWSPGRGSPRLGGNTIYF. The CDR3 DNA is TGTGCCTGGAGTCCCGGGAGGGGGTCCCCACGGTTGGGAGGAAACACCATATATTTT.

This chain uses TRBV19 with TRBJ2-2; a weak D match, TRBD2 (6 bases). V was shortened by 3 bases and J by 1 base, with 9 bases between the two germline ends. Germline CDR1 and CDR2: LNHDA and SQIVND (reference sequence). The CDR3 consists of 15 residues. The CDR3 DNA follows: TGTGCCAGTAGTATGGGGGGATTGAACACCGGGGAGCTGTTTTTT. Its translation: CASSMGGLNTGELFF.

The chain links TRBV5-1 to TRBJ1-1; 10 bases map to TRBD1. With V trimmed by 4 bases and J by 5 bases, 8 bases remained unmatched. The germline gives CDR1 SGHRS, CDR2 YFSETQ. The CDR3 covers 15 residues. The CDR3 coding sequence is TGCGCCAGCAGCCCCCTGACAGGGGGCGGTACTGAAGCTTTCTTT. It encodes CASSPLTGGGTEAFF.

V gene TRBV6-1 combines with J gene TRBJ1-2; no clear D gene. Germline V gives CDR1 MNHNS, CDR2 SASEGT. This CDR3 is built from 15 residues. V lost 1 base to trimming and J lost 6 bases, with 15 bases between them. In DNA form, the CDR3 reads TGTGCCAGCAGTGAAGATCGGGTAGGGAAGGATGGCTACACCTTC. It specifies CASSEDRVGKDGYTF.

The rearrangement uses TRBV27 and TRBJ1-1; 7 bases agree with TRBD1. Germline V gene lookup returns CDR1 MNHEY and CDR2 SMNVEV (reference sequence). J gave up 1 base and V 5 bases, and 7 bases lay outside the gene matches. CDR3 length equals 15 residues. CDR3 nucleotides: TGTGCCAGCAGTGCGCTGGGACAGCAGAACACTGAAGCTTTCTTT. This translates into CASSALGQQNTEAFF.

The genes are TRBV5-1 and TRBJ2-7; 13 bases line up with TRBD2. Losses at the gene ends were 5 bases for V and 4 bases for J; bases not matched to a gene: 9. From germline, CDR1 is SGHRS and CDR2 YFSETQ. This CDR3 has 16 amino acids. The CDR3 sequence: CASSDGGLAGIYEQYF. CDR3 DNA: TGCGCCAGCAGTGATGGGGGACTAGCGGGGATTTACGAGCAGTACTTC.

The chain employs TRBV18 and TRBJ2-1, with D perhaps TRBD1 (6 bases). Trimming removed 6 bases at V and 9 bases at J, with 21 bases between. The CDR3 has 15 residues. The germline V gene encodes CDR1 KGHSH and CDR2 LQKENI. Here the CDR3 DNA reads TGTGCCAGCTCTAATAACCAGGGGACGGGCATTGAGCAGTTCTTC. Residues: CASSNNQGTGIEQFF.

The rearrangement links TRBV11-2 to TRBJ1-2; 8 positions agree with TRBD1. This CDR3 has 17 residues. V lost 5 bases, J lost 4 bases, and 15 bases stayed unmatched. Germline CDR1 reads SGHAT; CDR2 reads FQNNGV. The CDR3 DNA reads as TGTGCCAGCAGCCCCCATCACGGGGGGACAGGATTCTATGGCTACACCTTC. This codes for CASSPHHGGTGFYGYTF.

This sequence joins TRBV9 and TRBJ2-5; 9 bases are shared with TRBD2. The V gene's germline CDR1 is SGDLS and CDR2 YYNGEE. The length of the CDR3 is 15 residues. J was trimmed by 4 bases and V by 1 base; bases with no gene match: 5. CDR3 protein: CASSVSGGRGETQYF. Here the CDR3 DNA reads TGTGCCAGCAGCGTAAGCGGGGGGCGGGGAGAGACCCAGTACTTC.

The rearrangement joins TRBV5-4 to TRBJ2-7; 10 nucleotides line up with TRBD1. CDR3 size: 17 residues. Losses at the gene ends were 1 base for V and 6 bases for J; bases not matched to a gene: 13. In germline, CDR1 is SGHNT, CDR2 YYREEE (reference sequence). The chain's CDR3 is CASSLPAAGQGVREQYF. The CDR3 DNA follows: TGTGCCAGCAGCTTGCCCGCAGCAGGACAGGGGGTTCGCGAGCAGTACTTC.